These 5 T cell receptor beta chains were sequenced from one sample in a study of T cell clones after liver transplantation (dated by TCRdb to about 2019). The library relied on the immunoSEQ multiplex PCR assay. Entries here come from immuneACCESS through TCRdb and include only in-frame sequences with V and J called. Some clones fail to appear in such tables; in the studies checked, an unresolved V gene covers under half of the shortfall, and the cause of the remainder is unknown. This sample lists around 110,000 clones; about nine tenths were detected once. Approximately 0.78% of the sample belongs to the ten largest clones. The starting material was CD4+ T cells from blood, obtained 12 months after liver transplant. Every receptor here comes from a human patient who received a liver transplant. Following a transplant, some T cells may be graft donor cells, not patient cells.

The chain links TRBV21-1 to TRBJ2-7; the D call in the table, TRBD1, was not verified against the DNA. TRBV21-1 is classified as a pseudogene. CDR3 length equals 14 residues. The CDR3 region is CASQSGKGGYEQYF. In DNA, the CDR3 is TGTGCCAGCCAGAGCGGAAAAGGGGGCTACGAGCAGTACTTC.

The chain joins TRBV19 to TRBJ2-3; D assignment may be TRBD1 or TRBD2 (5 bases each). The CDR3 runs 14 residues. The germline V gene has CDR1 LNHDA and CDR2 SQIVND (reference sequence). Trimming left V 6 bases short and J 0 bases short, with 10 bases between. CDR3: CASRRDQSTDTQYF. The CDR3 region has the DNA TGTGCCAGTAGAAGGGACCAGAGCACAGATACGCAGTATTTT.

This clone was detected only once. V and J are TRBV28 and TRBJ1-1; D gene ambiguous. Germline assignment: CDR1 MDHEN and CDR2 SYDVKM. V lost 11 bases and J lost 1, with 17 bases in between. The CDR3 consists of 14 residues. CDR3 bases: TGTGCCCATTTGAGTGGCGGTCCGAACACTGAAGCTTTCTTT. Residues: CAHLSGGPNTEAFF.

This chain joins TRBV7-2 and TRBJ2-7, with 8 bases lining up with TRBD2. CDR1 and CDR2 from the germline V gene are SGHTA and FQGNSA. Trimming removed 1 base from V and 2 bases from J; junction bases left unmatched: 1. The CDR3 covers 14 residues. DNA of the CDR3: TGTGCCAGCAGCTTAGTAGCGGGACCCTACGAGCAGTACTTC. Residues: CASSLVAGPYEQYF.

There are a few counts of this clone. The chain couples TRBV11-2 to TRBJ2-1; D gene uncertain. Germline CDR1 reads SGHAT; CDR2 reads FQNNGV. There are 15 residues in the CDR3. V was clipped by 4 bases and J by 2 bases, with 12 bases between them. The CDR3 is CASSSSIRTYNEQFF. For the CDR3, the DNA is TGTGCCAGCAGCTCTTCCATACGTACCTACAATGAGCAGTTCTTC.